These T cell receptor beta chains were read from a single sample in a study of T-cell reconstitution after alpha-beta-depleted transplantation in children. TCRdb called the PCR reads again in MiXCR, with one record for every CDR3 protein. The sample has around 450,000 distinct CDR3 sequences, roughly 43% seen once. Sample: PBMCs, taken before TCRalphabeta/CD19-depleted stem cell transplant. The receptor set was obtained from a girl aged 2 to 10 with aplastic anemia, due to receive a stem cell transplant. CDR3s include the opening cysteine and the closing phenylalanine or tryptophan.

J,V,CDR3
TRBJ1-6,TRBV10-2,CASSGGSGLATLHF
TRBJ2-1,TRBV20-1,CSASALGYNEQFF
TRBJ1-6,TRBV24-1,CATPWGQLNSPFHF
TRBJ2-4,TRBV5-6,CASREIAKNIQYF
TRBJ2-7,TRBV6-2/TRBV6-3,CASSYLEREVSYEQYF
TRBJ2-7,TRBV29-1,CSVEDIPPRNEQYF
TRBJ2-7,TRBV10-2,CASRGGGLEQYF
TRBJ2-1,TRBV6-1,CASSIGGGVLIYNEQFF
TRBJ2-7,TRBV14,CASSRREGGPYEQYF
TRBJ2-1,TRBV20-1,CSARDPSVSWGQFF
TRBJ2-7,TRBV9,CASSVGTRVTSYEQYF
TRBJ2-7,TRBV7-2,CASSLGQVVPYEQYF
TRBJ1-1,TRBV20-1,CSANRGLWNTEAFF
TRBJ2-2,TRBV2,CASSVLGGNTGELFF
TRBJ2-2,TRBV4-2,CASSQGDKGGTGELFF
TRBJ2-3,TRBV18,CASSPRAGWVYF